This entry features one TCR beta chain sequence. What it recognizes is unknown. These data belong to a study of post-analysis software for immune sequencing data. Across the study: There were relapsing-remitting, secondary progressive and progressive-relapsing multiple sclerosis among the disease courses included.

Findings of the study overall: Among multiple sclerosis patients, normalized Chao1 diversity was significantly below that of controls.

Unique molecular identifiers tagged the TCR beta cDNA libraries. Each CDR3 protein is one row after TCRdb ran MiXCR on the PCR reads. The data show 600,000 to 700,000 distinct CDR3 sequences, 59% seen once. This sequence was found in a girl aged 2 to 9 with multiple sclerosis. Input material: blood.

In DNA, the CDR3 is TGTGCCAGCAGTGAATACATGAACACTGAAGCTTTCTTT. Translating it yields CASSEYMNTEAFF. The rearrangement joins TRBV6-1 to TRBJ1-1, with unresolved D. Germline V gene data show CDR1 as MNHNS and CDR2 as SASEGT. V was pared by 2 bases and J by 0 bases, with 4 bases between. This CDR3 has 13 amino acids.